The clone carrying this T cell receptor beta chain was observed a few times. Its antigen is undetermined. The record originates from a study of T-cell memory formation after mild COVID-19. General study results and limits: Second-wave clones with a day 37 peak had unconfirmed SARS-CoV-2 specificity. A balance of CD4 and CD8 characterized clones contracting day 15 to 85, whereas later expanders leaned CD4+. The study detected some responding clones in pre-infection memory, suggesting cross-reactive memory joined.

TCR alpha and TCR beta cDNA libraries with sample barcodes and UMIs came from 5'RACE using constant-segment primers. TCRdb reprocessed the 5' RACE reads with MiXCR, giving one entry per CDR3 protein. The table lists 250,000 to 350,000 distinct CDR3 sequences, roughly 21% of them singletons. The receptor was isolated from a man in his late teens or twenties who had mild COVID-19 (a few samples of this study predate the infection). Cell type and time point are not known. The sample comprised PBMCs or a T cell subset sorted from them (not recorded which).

CDR3 region: CATSEVEGQPNTEAFF. In DNA, the CDR3 is TGTGCCACCAGTGAGGTAGAGGGCCAGCCGAACACTGAAGCTTTCTTT. The rearrangement uses TRBV24-1 and TRBJ1-1; D call uncertain. CDR3 length: 16 amino acids. Between the trimmed V and J ends, which lost 4 bases and 1 base, there was a span of 15 bases. The germline V gene encodes CDR1 KGHDR and CDR2 SFDVKD.